These T cell receptor beta chains were read from a single sample in a study of T-cell memory formation after mild COVID-19. TCRdb independently ran MiXCR on the 5' RACE reads; one entry per CDR3 protein. This sample has approximately 52,000 distinct CDR3 sequences, with roughly a tenth found just once. The sequenced material came from PBMCs or a T cell subset sorted from them (not recorded which). The receptors come from an adult woman who had mild COVID-19 (a few samples of this study predate the infection). Cell type and time point are not known. Both conserved end residues are part of each CDR3. The order of the fields is D gene, V gene, J gene, clone size, CDR3 protein, CDR3 DNA. D genes are given only for firm matches. Expanded clones are given a class, and other clones once, few, many or no size at all.

-	TRBV15	TRBJ2-1	few	CATSETPDRNNEQFF	TGTGCCACCAGCGAAACCCCGGACAGAAACAATGAGCAGTTCTTC
-	TRBV5-1	TRBJ2-2	-	CASSWRVNTGELFF	TGCGCCAGCAGCTGGCGGGTGAACACCGGGGAGCTGTTTTTT
-	TRBV2	TRBJ2-3	few	CASSFSTDTQYF	TGTGCCAGCAGTTTTAGCACAGATACGCAGTATTTT
-	TRBV7-8	TRBJ2-1	-	CASSFSTSLSNEQFF	TGTGCCAGCAGCTTTTCAACTAGTCTCTCCAATGAGCAGTTCTTC
-	TRBV27	TRBJ1-2	few	CASSFTGSIRGYTF	TGTGCCAGCAGTTTTACAGGGTCGATAAGAGGCTACACCTTC
-	TRBV4-2	TRBJ2-7	-	CASSPGTPPYEQYF	TGTGCCAGCAGCCCCGGGACGCCCCCCTACGAGCAGTACTTC
-	TRBV24-1	TRBJ2-3	many	CATSDLADVDTQYF	TGTGCCACCAGTGATTTGGCGGACGTGGATACGCAGTATTTT
TRBD2	TRBV13	TRBJ2-5	many	CASSSTSGGTQETQYF	TGTGCCAGCAGCTCTACTAGCGGGGGTACTCAAGAGACCCAGTACTTC
-	TRBV14	TRBJ2-3	many	CASSSSRVAVDSGTQYF	TGTGCCAGCAGCTCGTCCCGGGTCGCGGTCGACTCTGGTACGCAGTATTTT
TRBD1	TRBV7-9	TRBJ2-5	-	CASSQGTAASQETQYF	TGTGCCAGCAGCCAAGGGACAGCCGCGTCGCAAGAGACCCAGTACTTC
-	TRBV12-3/TRBV12-4	TRBJ2-7	-	CASSSHTYEQYF	TGTGCCAGCAGTTCCCACACATACGAGCAGTACTTC
-	TRBV12-3/TRBV12-4	TRBJ1-2	few	CASSPKPLGTYGYTF	TGTGCCAGCAGTCCCAAACCTTTGGGGACCTATGGCTACACCTTC
TRBD1	TRBV20-1	TRBJ2-5	few	CSAIRRQGMETQYF	TGCAGTGCTATCCGAAGACAGGGTATGGAGACCCAGTACTTC
-	TRBV3-1	TRBJ1-2	-	CASRSLNADSPYGYTF	TGTGCCAGCAGATCCCTGAACGCGGACAGCCCCTATGGCTACACCTTC
-	TRBV6-6	TRBJ2-7	few	CASSYSGTEQYF	TGTGCCAGCAGTTATTCTGGGACCGAGCAGTACTTC
-	TRBV2	TRBJ1-5	-	CASTLEQGRNQPQHF	TGTGCCAGCACTCTGGAGCAGGGAAGGAATCAGCCCCAGCATTTT
TRBD1	TRBV4-3	TRBJ2-2	-	CASSQELGQGDYTGELFF	TGCGCCAGCAGCCAAGAATTGGGCCAGGGGGATTACACCGGGGAGCTGTTTTTT
-	TRBV18	TRBJ2-3	-	CASSVSTSTDTQYF	TGTGCCAGCTCAGTTTCAACTAGCACAGATACGCAGTATTTT
-	TRBV5-1	TRBJ2-5	-	CASSLRRGGRETQYF	TGCGCCAGCAGCTTGAGACGAGGGGGAAGGGAGACCCAGTACTTC
-	TRBV2	TRBJ1-1	-	CASRPATGAFF	TGTGCATCGAGACCGGCCACTGGAGCTTTCTTT
TRBD2	TRBV12-3/TRBV12-4	TRBJ2-4	-	CASSSTGGTKNIQYF	TGTGCCAGCAGTTCTACGGGAGGGACCAAAAACATTCAGTACTTC
-	TRBV24-1	TRBJ2-1	many	CATSDLLPRDNTMAQFF	TGTGCCACCAGTGATTTGCTTCCCAGGGATAATACAATGGCGCAGTTCTTC
TRBD2	TRBV10-3	TRBJ2-3	many	CAISPGLAGRTDTQYF	TGTGCCATCAGCCCAGGCCTAGCGGGGCGCACAGATACGCAGTATTTT
TRBD1	TRBV11-1	TRBJ2-1	many	CASSQTGTGHNEQFF	TGTGCCAGCAGCCAGACCGGGACAGGTCACAATGAGCAGTTCTTC
TRBD2	TRBV11-3	TRBJ2-5	-	CASSLGLAAQETQYF	TGTGCCAGCAGCTTAGGACTAGCGGCACAAGAGACCCAGTACTTC
TRBD1	TRBV5-1	TRBJ2-7	-	CASSTRTTGAYEQYF	TGCGCCAGCAGCACTCGGACGACAGGGGCCTACGAGCAGTACTTC
TRBD1	TRBV6-6	TRBJ1-4	-	CASSYSQQGGEKLFF	TGTGCCAGCAGTTACTCACAACAGGGGGGTGAAAAACTGTTTTTT
-	TRBV5-1	TRBJ2-1	many	CASSLGQGLSYNEQFF	TGCGCCAGCAGCTTGGGGCAGGGGCTCTCTTACAATGAGCAGTTCTTC
TRBD1	TRBV2	TRBJ1-2	-	CASSESRDSHGYTF	TGTGCCAGCAGTGAGTCCCGGGACAGCCATGGCTACACCTTC
-	TRBV20-1	TRBJ1-5	-	CSASEHSNQPQHF	TGCAGTGCTAGTGAACACAGCAATCAGCCCCAGCATTTT
-	TRBV2	TRBJ2-3	-	CASRKRERRTDTQYF	TGTGCCAGCAGAAAAAGGGAGCGGAGAACAGATACGCAGTATTTT
-	TRBV6-2/TRBV6-3	TRBJ1-6	few	CASSNDRTPLHF	TGTGCCAGCAGTAACGACCGTACTCCCCTCCACTTT
TRBD2	TRBV27	TRBJ2-1	many	CASTRTSGSLVTNNEQFF	TGTGCCAGCACCCGGACTAGCGGGAGCCTGGTGACAAACAATGAGCAGTTCTTC
TRBD2	TRBV7-8	TRBJ2-3	few	CASSLPLKGLRGDTDTQYF	TGTGCCAGCAGCTTACCACTTAAGGGCCTTCGGGGGGACACAGATACGCAGTATTTT
-	TRBV11-2	TRBJ2-7	-	CASSNRDGPYEQYF	TGTGCCAGCAGCAATCGGGACGGTCCCTACGAGCAGTACTTC
TRBD1	TRBV5-6	TRBJ1-2	-	CASSQIQGANYGYTF	TGTGCCAGCAGTCAAATACAGGGGGCTAACTATGGCTACACCTTC
TRBD2	TRBV29-1	TRBJ2-1	-	CSVGLAGGRDEQFF	TGCAGCGTTGGACTAGCGGGAGGGAGGGATGAGCAGTTCTTC
TRBD2	TRBV7-8	TRBJ2-1	many	CASRNAPGTSNEQFF	TGTGCCAGCAGAAACGCGCCCGGGACTAGTAATGAGCAGTTCTTC
-	TRBV18	TRBJ1-5	few	CASSPTKVVNQPQHF	TGTGCCAGCTCACCAACTAAAGTTGTTAATCAGCCCCAGCATTTT
-	TRBV19	TRBJ1-6	few	CASGDVGSPLHF	TGTGCCAGTGGGGACGTGGGTTCACCCCTCCACTTT
-	TRBV7-3	TRBJ1-1	-	CASSLSRYTEAFF	TGTGCCAGCAGCTTGTCCCGCTACACTGAAGCTTTCTTT
TRBD1	TRBV12-3/TRBV12-4	TRBJ1-6	few	CASSLTGVGNSPLHF	TGTGCCAGCAGTCTCACAGGGGTTGGTAATTCACCCCTCCACTTT